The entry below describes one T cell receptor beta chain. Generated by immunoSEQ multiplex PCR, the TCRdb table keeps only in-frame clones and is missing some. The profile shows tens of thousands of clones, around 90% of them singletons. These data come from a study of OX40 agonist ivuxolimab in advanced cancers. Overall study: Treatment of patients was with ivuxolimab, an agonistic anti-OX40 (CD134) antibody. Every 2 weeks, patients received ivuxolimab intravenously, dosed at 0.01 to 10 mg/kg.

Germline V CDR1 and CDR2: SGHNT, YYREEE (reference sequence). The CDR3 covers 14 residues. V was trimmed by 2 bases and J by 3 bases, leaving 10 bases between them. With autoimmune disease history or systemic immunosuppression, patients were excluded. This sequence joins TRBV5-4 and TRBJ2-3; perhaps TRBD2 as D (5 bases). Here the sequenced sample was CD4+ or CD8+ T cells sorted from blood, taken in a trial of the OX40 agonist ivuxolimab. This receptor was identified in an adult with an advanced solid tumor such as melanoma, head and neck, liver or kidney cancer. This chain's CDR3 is CASSLEGLTDTQYF. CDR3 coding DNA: TGTGCCAGCAGCTTAGAGGGTTTGACAGATACGCAGTATTTT.